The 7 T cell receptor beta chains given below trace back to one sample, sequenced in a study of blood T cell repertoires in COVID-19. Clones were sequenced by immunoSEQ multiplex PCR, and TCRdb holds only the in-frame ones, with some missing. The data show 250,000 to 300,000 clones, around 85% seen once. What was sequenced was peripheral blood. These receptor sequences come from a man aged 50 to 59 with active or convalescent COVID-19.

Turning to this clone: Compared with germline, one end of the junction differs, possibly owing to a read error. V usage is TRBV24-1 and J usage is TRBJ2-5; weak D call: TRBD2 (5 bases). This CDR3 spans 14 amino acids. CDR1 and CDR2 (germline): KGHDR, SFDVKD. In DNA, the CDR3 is TGTGCCACCAGTGACCCGGGATTCCAAGGGACCCAGTACTTC. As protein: CATSDPGFQGTQYF.

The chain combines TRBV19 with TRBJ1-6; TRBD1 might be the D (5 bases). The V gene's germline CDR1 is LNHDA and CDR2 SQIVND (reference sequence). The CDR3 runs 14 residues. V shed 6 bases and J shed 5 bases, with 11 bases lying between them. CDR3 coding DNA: TGTGCCAGTAGGGCGCGGGGGGATAATTCACCCCTCCACTTT. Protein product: CASRARGDNSPLHF.

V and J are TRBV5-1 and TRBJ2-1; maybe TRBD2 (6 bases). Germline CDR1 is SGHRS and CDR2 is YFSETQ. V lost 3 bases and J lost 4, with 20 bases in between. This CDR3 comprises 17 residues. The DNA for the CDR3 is TGCGCCAGCAGCTCAGAAACCGGGACTCTGGGGTACAATGAGCAGTTCTTC. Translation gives CASSSETGTLGYNEQFF.

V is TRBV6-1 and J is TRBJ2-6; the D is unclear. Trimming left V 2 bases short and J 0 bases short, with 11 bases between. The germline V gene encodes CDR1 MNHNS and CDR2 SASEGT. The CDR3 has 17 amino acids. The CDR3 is CASSEKLLVSGANVLTF. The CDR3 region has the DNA TGTGCCAGCAGTGAAAAACTTCTGGTCTCTGGGGCCAACGTCCTGACTTTC.

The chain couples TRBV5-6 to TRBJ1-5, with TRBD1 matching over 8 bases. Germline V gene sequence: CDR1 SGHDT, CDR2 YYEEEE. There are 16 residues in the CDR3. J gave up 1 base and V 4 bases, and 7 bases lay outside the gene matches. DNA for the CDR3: TGTGCCAGCAGCCGGACAGGGACCCTAAGCAATCAGCCCCAGCATTTT. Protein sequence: CASSRTGTLSNQPQHF.

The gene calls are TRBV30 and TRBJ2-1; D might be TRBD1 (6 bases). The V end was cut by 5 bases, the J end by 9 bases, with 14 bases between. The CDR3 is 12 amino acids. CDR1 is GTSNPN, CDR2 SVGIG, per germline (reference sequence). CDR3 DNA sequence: TGTGCCTGGGGGGCGTGGGGGCTTGAGCAGTTCTTC. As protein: CAWGAWGLEQFF.

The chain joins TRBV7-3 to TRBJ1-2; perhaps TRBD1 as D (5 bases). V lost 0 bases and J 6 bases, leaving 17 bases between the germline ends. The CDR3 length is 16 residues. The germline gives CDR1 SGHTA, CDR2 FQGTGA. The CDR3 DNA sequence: TGTGCCAGCAGCTTAACGCCCAGGGTTGGCTTTGATGGCTACACCTTC. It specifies CASSLTPRVGFDGYTF.